Shown below are 18 T cell receptor beta chains from a single sample sequenced in a study of blood T cell repertoires in COVID-19. The data were produced by immunoSEQ multiplex PCR, yet TCRdb's version contains in-frame clones alone and is incomplete. The sample comprises 150,000 to 200,000 clones, about 84% of which are singletons, and 4.5% to 5.5% rests with the top ten. What was sequenced was peripheral blood. These receptors were collected from a woman aged 25 to 45 with acute or convalescent COVID-19.

This clone was detected ten times or more. The rearrangement joins TRBV24-1 to TRBJ2-1, with 10 bases matching TRBD2. V was clipped by 3 bases and J by 7 bases; unmatched bases: 8. The germline gives CDR1 KGHDR, CDR2 SFDVKD. The CDR3 is 16 amino acids. This CDR3 reads CATSDPSGGSSNEQFF. CDR3 DNA: TGTGCCACCAGTGATCCTAGCGGGGGTTCTTCAAATGAGCAGTTCTTC.

In its sample, this clone is medium-sized. The chain combines TRBV19 with TRBJ2-1; 7 bases are shared with TRBD2. Losses at the gene ends were 6 bases for V and 7 bases for J; bases not matched to a gene: 12. Germline values: CDR1 LNHDA, CDR2 SQIVND (reference sequence). The CDR3 runs to 15 residues. CDR3 sequence: CASRVEGGPQNEQFF. In DNA, the CDR3 is TGTGCCAGTAGGGTCGAGGGAGGGCCACAAAATGAGCAGTTCTTC.

V and J are TRBV10-3 and TRBJ2-2; 9 bases match TRBD2. Per the germline V gene, CDR1 is ENHRY and CDR2 is SYGVKD. CDR3 length: 16 residues. Trimming took 10 bases from V and 1 from J; bases not matched to a gene: 10. The CDR3 sequence: CASNHGTSWNTGELFF. The CDR3 DNA reads TGTGCCAGCAACCATGGGACTAGCTGGAACACCGGGGAGCTGTTTTTT.

V is TRBV3-1 (or the pseudogene TRBV3-2) and J is TRBJ2-1, with TRBD2 matching 9 bases. CDR3 length: 19 residues. Trimming removed 0 bases from V and 6 bases from J; junction bases left unmatched: 15. The germline V gene has CDR1 LGHDT and CDR2 YNNKEL (reference sequence). As DNA, the CDR3 is TGTGCCAGCAGCCAAGATAACCTAGCGGGATGGAGTCTGGGCAATGAGCAGTTCTTC. Protein: CASSQDNLAGWSLGNEQFF.

The chain uses TRBV4-3 and TRBJ2-7, with D possibly being TRBD2 (5 bases). The CDR3 totals 14 residues. Trimming took 1 base from V and 4 from J, leaving 11 bases between them. The germline V gene encodes CDR1 LGHNA and CDR2 YSLEER. The CDR3 loop is CASSQGEGRYEQYF. CDR3 bases: TGCGCCAGCAGCCAAGGTGAGGGAAGGTACGAGCAGTACTTC.

The V and J genes are TRBV10-3 and TRBJ2-2; D is unresolved. The CDR3 contains 14 residues. Trimming pared 4 bases from V and 1 base from J, leaving 7 bases between. Germline lookup yields CDR1 ENHRY and CDR2 SYGVKD. CDR3 DNA: TGTGCCATCAGTGGACTGCAGAACACCGGGGAGCTGTTTTTT. Its translation: CAISGLQNTGELFF.

This chain connects TRBV28 to TRBJ1-3; D call uncertain. The CDR3 is 13 amino acids. In germline, CDR1 is MDHEN, CDR2 SYDVKM. The V gene lost 6 bases and the J gene lost 5 bases, with 11 bases spanning the gap. The CDR3 DNA follows: TGTGCCAGCAGCGACTCCTCCAGAAACACCATATATTTT. Translating it yields CASSDSSRNTIYF.

This chain uses TRBV29-1 with TRBJ1-1; TRBD1 might be the D (5 bases). This CDR3 is 13 amino acids long. Trimming shortened V by 7 bases and J by 7 bases, and 19 bases separated the two germline ends. Germline assignment: CDR1 SQVTM and CDR2 ANQGSEA. The CDR3 nucleotides are TGCAGCGCATCAGTGGGGGGATTGGGTGAAGCTTTCTTT. Its protein is CSASVGGLGEAFF.

The chain carries TRBV29-1 and TRBJ2-3; D is perhaps TRBD1 (5 bases). Germline CDR1 reads SQVTM; CDR2 reads ANQGSEA. The CDR3 has 13 amino acids. V gave up 4 bases and J gave up 2 bases, with 10 bases separating them. The CDR3 DNA reads as TGCAGCGTTGCGACAGTAGCCACAGATACGCAGTATTTT. Translated, it gives CSVATVATDTQYF.

The chain couples TRBV27 to TRBJ1-1; D may be TRBD1 (5 bases). CDR3 size: 16 residues. V was clipped by 4 bases and J by 3 bases, with 18 bases between them. Germline V gene lookup returns CDR1 MNHEY and CDR2 SMNVEV (reference sequence). CDR3 sequence reads: CASSSQGRHVYTEAFF. In DNA form, the CDR3 reads TGTGCCAGCAGTTCCCAGGGTCGACATGTGTACACTGAAGCTTTCTTT.

This clone was picked up a small number of times. The rearrangement joins TRBV7-9 to TRBJ1-6; D is uncertain. The CDR3 length is 17 residues. Trimming stripped 4 bases from V and 7 bases from J, with 20 bases between. Germline V gene lookup returns CDR1 SEHNR and CDR2 FQNEAQ (reference sequence). CDR3 sequence reads: CASSSQDTTGNNSPLHF. CDR3 sequence (DNA): TGTGCCAGCAGCTCCCAAGATACGACGGGAAACAATTCACCCCTCCACTTT. The variable domain in full, with the rest retrieved from reference TRBV7-9 and TRBJ1-6, is DTGVSQNPRHKITKRGQNVTFRCDPISEHNRLYWYRQTLGQGPEFLTYFQNEAQLEKSRLLSDRFSAERPKGSFSTLEIQRTEQGDSAMYLCASSSQDTTGNNSPLHFGNGTRLTVT.

This clone showed up just once. The rearrangement links TRBV3-1 (or the pseudogene TRBV3-2) to TRBJ1-1, with D uncertain. Germline V gene sequence: CDR1 LGHDT, CDR2 YNNKEL (reference sequence). The CDR3 is 12 amino acids. The germline V and J ends were trimmed by 2 bases and 2 bases, with 3 bases remaining between them. CDR3 protein: CASSQLNTEAFF. The CDR3 DNA sequence: TGTGCCAGCAGCCAATTAAACACTGAAGCTTTCTTT.

Only one count was recorded for this clone. The V gene is TRBV28, the J gene TRBJ1-6, with 10 nucleotides matching TRBD1. The CDR3 is 14 residues long. Germline V gives CDR1 MDHEN, CDR2 SYDVKM. V lost 5 bases, J lost 10 bases, and 5 bases stayed unmatched. The CDR3 DNA is TGTGCCAGCAGTCGGGACAGGGGAAAATCACCCCTCCACTTT. Protein: CASSRDRGKSPLHF.

This clone was seen a few times. V gene TRBV29-1 combines with J gene TRBJ1-1, with 8 bases identical to TRBD1. The CDR3 spans 12 residues. Germline V gives CDR1 SQVTM, CDR2 ANQGSEA. V shed 7 bases and J 5 bases; nucleotides not matched to a gene: 6. This CDR3 is CSARTGSTEAFF. Written as DNA, the CDR3 is TGCAGCGCTAGGACAGGGTCAACTGAAGCTTTCTTT.

The chain has TRBV28 and TRBJ1-1; D remains ambiguous. V was cut by 5 bases and J by 1 base, with 8 bases left in between. CDR3 size: 13 residues. CDR1 is MDHEN and CDR2 is SYDVKM in the germline V gene. The chain's CDR3 is CASSRARNTEAFF. The CDR3 bases are TGTGCCAGCAGTAGAGCGAGGAACACTGAAGCTTTCTTT.

The chain uses TRBV4-2 and TRBJ2-1; 11 positions match TRBD2. Germline values: CDR1 LGHNA, CDR2 YNFKEQ. This CDR3 contains 16 residues. Trimming removed 7 bases from V and 4 bases from J; junction bases left unmatched: 9. As DNA, the CDR3 is TGTGCCAGCAAATTGACTAGCGGGGAACTTTACAATGAGCAGTTCTTC. It specifies CASKLTSGELYNEQFF.

The chain recombines TRBV7-2 with TRBJ1-1; TRBD1 is a possible D gene (6 bases). The CDR3 is made up of 15 amino acids. Germline V gene sequence: CDR1 SGHTA, CDR2 FQGNSA. The V and J ends lost 1 base and 4 bases respectively, with 13 bases between them. The CDR3 bases are TGTGCCAGCAGCTTAGTTGGGGGCGCAGGCACTGAAGCTTTCTTT. It yields the protein CASSLVGGAGTEAFF.

The chain recombines TRBV5-1 with TRBJ2-5; D gene uncertain. This CDR3 comprises 16 residues. Trimming removed 0 bases from V and 1 base from J, with 13 bases in between. Germline CDR1 is SGHRS and CDR2 is YFSETQ. In DNA, the CDR3 is TGCGCCAGCAGCTTGGCCGCATCAACACGCCAAGAGACCCAGTACTTC. This sequence encodes CASSLAASTRQETQYF.